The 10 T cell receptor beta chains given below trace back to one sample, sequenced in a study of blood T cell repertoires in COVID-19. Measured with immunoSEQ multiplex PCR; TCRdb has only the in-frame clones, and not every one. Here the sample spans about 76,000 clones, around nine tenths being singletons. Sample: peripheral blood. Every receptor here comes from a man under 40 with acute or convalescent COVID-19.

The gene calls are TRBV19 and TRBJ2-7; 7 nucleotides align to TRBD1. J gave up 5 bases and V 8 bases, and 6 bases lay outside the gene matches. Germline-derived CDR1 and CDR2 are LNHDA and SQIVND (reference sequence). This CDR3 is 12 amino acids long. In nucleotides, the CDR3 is TGTGCCAGTCGCAACAGGGGCGACGAGCAGTACTTC. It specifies CASRNRGDEQYF.

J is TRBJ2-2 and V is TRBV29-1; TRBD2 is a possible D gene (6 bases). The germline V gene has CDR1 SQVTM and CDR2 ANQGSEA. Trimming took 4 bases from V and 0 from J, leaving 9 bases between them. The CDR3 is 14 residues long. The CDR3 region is CSVGGLTNTGELFF. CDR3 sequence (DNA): TGCAGCGTTGGGGGACTGACGAACACCGGGGAGCTGTTTTTT.

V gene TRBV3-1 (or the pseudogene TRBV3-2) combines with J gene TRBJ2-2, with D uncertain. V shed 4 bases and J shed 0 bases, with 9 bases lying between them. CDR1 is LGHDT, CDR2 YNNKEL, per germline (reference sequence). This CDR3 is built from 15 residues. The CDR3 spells CASSLDISNTGELFF. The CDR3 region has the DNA TGTGCCAGCAGCCTAGACATTTCGAACACCGGGGAGCTGTTTTTT.

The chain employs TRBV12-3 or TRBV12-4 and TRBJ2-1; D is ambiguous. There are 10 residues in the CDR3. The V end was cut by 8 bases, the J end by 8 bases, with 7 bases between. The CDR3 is CASDRDEQFF. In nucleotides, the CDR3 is TGTGCCAGCGATCGGGATGAGCAGTTCTTC.

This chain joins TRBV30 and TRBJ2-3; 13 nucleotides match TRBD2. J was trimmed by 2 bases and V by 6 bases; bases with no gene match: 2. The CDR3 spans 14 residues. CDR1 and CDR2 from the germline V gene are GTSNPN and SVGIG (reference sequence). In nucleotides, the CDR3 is TGTGCCTGCGGGACTAGCGGGAACACAGATACGCAGTATTTT. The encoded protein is CACGTSGNTDTQYF.

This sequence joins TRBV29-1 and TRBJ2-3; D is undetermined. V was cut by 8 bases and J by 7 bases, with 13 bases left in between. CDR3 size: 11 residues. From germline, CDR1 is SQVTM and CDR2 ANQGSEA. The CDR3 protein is CSPEWSNTQYF. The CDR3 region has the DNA TGCAGCCCTGAGTGGTCGAATACGCAGTATTTT.

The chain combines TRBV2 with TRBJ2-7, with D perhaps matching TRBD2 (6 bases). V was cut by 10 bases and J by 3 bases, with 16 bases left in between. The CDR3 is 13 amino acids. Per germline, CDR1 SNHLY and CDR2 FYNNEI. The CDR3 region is CATQGTGVYEQYF. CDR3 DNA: TGTGCCACCCAAGGGACGGGAGTCTACGAGCAGTACTTC.

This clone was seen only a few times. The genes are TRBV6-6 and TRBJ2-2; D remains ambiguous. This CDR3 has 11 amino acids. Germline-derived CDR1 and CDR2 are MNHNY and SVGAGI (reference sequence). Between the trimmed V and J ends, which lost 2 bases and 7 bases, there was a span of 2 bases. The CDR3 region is CASSYRGELFF. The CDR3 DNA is TGTGCCAGCAGTTACCGCGGGGAGCTGTTTTTT.

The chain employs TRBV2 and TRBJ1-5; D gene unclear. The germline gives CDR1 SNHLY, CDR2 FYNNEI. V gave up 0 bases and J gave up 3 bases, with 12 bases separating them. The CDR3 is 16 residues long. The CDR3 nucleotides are TGTGCCAGCAGTGAAGCTACCCCTTTACTCAATCAGCCCCAGCATTTT. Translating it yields CASSEATPLLNQPQHF.

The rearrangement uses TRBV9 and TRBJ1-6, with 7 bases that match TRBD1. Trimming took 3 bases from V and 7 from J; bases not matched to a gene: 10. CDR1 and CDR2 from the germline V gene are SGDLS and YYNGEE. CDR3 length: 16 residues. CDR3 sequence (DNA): TGTGCCAGCAGCGGAGGGGGCGCAGGGGTCAATTCACCCCTCCACTTT. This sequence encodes CASSGGGAGVNSPLHF.